The 16 T cell receptor beta chains in this list originate from one sample, sequenced in a study of cytomegalovirus exposure and HLA in healthy donors. The primer mix had 60 Vbeta and 13 Jbeta primers. The assay was immunoSEQ multiplex PCR, and TCRdb's table has in-frame clones only and misses some. The table includes 160,000 or so clones, roughly 77% detected once. Sample: PBMCs. These receptors were obtained from a man aged 25-45 years in good health and CMV-seropositive.

The chain links TRBV29-1 to TRBJ2-7; D is perhaps TRBD1 (6 bases). V was clipped by 7 bases and J by 0 bases, with 13 bases between them. This CDR3 has 13 amino acids. Germline loops: CDR1 SQVTM, CDR2 ANQGSEA. The CDR3 coding sequence is TGCAGCGCTCGGGACACCTCCTCCTACGAGCAGTACTTC. It specifies CSARDTSSYEQYF.

V and J are TRBV4-2 and TRBJ2-3; 8 nucleotides agree with TRBD2. The J segment lost 3 bases and the V segment lost 1 base, leaving 3 bases of the junction unmatched. Germline V gene data show CDR1 as LGHNA and CDR2 as YNFKEQ. This CDR3 is built from 15 residues. This CDR3 reads CASSQGTSHTDTQYF. CDR3 DNA: TGTGCCAGCAGCCAAGGGACTAGCCATACAGATACGCAGTATTTT.

The V and J genes are TRBV7-2 and TRBJ2-1; 9 bases align to TRBD2. Germline-derived CDR1 and CDR2 are SGHTA and FQGNSA. This CDR3 has 15 amino acids. V shed 3 bases, J shed 6 bases, and the junction held 6 bases outside the gene matches. CDR3 amino acids: CASSFSPGLANEQFF. CDR3 sequence (DNA): TGTGCCAGCAGCTTTTCGCCGGGACTAGCCAATGAGCAGTTCTTC.

Written as DNA, the CDR3 is TGTGCCAGTAGTAGCGGGGGGCCCTACGAGCAGTACTTC. Translated: CASSSGGPYEQYF. The chain couples TRBV19 to TRBJ2-7; TRBD2 matches 8 bases. The CDR3 is made up of 13 amino acids. Germline-derived CDR1 and CDR2 are LNHDA and SQIVND (reference sequence). V shed 4 bases and J 2 bases; nucleotides not matched to a gene: 1.

For the CDR3, the DNA is TGTGCCAGCAGCCCATTAACCGGACAGGGCTACGAGCAGTACTTC. This sequence encodes CASSPLTGQGYEQYF. The V call is TRBV7-2, the J call TRBJ2-7, with 8 bases matching TRBD1. With V trimmed by 5 bases and J by 3 bases, 9 bases remained unmatched. The CDR3 has 15 amino acids. The V gene's germline CDR1 is SGHTA and CDR2 FQGNSA.

The chain combines TRBV5-6 with TRBJ2-7; TRBD1 matches at 8 bases. Trimming at V came to 5 bases and at J to 0 bases, leaving 4 bases not matched to a gene. Germline CDR1 SGHDT, CDR2 YYEEEE. The CDR3 spans 14 residues. The CDR3, as DNA: TGTGCCAGCAGGGAAGGGACAGGCTCCTACGAGCAGTACTTC. This sequence encodes CASREGTGSYEQYF.

The chain has TRBV6-5 and TRBJ2-7; D possibly corresponds to TRBD1 (8 bases). V was shortened by 5 bases and J by 3 bases, with 14 bases between the two germline ends. Germline V lookup: CDR1 MNHEY, CDR2 SVGAGI. This CDR3 has 14 residues. CDR3 DNA sequence: TGTGCCAGCAGTCAACAGGGGGGGTTCTACGAGCAGTACTTC. This encodes CASSQQGGFYEQYF.

The rearrangement uses TRBV28 and TRBJ1-5; no definite D call. V shed 6 bases and J shed 4 bases, with 13 bases lying between them. The CDR3 contains 14 residues. CDR1 and CDR2 (germline): MDHEN, SYDVKM. The CDR3 bases are TGTGCCAGCAGATCTACGACACGTAATCAGCCCCAGCATTTT. It encodes CASRSTTRNQPQHF.

The CDR3 loop is CASSIGGIQETQYF. Written as DNA, the CDR3 is TGTGCCAGCAGCATCGGGGGGATACAAGAGACCCAGTACTTC. The chain carries TRBV28 and TRBJ2-5, with 7 bases fitting TRBD2. V lost 6 bases and J lost 2; bases outside the gene matches: 6. Germline loops: CDR1 MDHEN, CDR2 SYDVKM. The CDR3 spans 14 residues.

This clone was seen once. V is TRBV4-1 and J is TRBJ2-7; the match to TRBD2 covers 13 bases. The CDR3 extends over 17 amino acids. Per the germline V gene, CDR1 is MGHRA and CDR2 is YSYEKL. Germline trimming cut 3 bases from V and 4 bases from J; bases unmatched to any gene: 9. CDR3 bases: TGCGCCAGCAGCCACCCCACAACTAGCGGGGGGGAGTACGAGCAGTACTTC. Its translation is CASSHPTTSGGEYEQYF.

There are a few counts of this clone. V and J are TRBV7-5 and TRBJ1-5; the table's D call of TRBD1 was not tested on the DNA. TRBV7-5 is a pseudogene locus. The CDR3 is 17 amino acids. The CDR3 region is CVRSLVDRGDSNQPQHF. CDR3 coding DNA: TGTGTCAGAAGCTTAGTAGACAGGGGGGATAGCAATCAGCCCCAGCATTTT.

This clone was observed a handful of times. The CDR3 region has the DNA TGTGCCAGCAGCTTGAGCGGTACCGGGGAGCTGTTTTTT. It encodes CASSLSGTGELFF. The chain recombines TRBV5-4 with TRBJ2-2, with D possibly being TRBD2 (5 bases). Germline V gene sequence: CDR1 SGHNT, CDR2 YYREEE (reference sequence). The V end was cut by 1 base, the J end by 5 bases, with 6 bases between. The CDR3 sequence is 13 residues long. The complete variable domain, with remaining parts taken from reference TRBV5-4 and TRBJ2-2, reads ETGVTQSPTHLIKTRGQQVTLRCSSQSGHNTVSWYQQALGQGPQFIFQYYREEENGRGNFPPRFSGLQFPNYSSELNVNALELDDSALYLCASSLSGTGELFFGEGSRLTVL.

The chain employs TRBV11-1 and TRBJ2-7, with TRBD1 matching 8 bases. The CDR3 contains 15 residues. With V trimmed by 5 bases and J by 7 bases, 13 bases remained unmatched. CDR1 is SGHAT and CDR2 is FQDESV in the germline V gene (reference sequence). This chain's CDR3 is CASSDLVWTGREQYF. CDR3 coding DNA: TGTGCCAGCAGCGACCTGGTCTGGACAGGGAGGGAGCAGTACTTC.

V and J are TRBV5-1 and TRBJ2-2; D is unresolved. The V end was cut by 4 bases, the J end by 2 bases, with 9 bases between. The CDR3 totals 14 residues. Germline CDR1 reads SGHRS; CDR2 reads YFSETQ. This chain's CDR3 is CASSPLTNTGELFF. CDR3 nucleotide sequence: TGCGCCAGCAGCCCCCTGACTAACACCGGGGAGCTGTTTTTT.

V usage is TRBV6-1 and J usage is TRBJ2-3; the D gene is possibly TRBD2 (6 bases). The CDR3 has 15 amino acids. V was cut by 10 bases and J by 0 bases, with 17 bases left in between. Germline V gene sequence: CDR1 MNHNS, CDR2 SASEGT. The CDR3 DNA sequence: TGTGCCATCACGGGGGACGCGATAAGCACAGATACGCAGTATTTT. Translation: CAITGDAISTDTQYF.

The chain carries TRBV15 and TRBJ1-2; 9 positions agree with TRBD1. CDR3 length: 16 residues. Germline V lookup: CDR1 LNHNV, CDR2 YYDKDF (reference sequence). V shed 0 bases and J 5 bases; nucleotides not matched to a gene: 7. The CDR3 DNA is TGTGCCACCAGCAGAGATAAGGGACAGGGACCTTATGGCTACACCTTC. Its protein product is CATSRDKGQGPYGYTF. Full variable domain (outside the CDR3, taken from reference TRBV15 and TRBJ1-2): DAMVIQNPRYQVTQFGKPVTLSCSQTLNHNVMYWYQQKSSQAPKLLFHYYDKDFNNEADTPDNFQSRRPNTSFCFLDIRSPGLGDTAMYLCATSRDKGQGPYGYTFGSGTRLTVV.